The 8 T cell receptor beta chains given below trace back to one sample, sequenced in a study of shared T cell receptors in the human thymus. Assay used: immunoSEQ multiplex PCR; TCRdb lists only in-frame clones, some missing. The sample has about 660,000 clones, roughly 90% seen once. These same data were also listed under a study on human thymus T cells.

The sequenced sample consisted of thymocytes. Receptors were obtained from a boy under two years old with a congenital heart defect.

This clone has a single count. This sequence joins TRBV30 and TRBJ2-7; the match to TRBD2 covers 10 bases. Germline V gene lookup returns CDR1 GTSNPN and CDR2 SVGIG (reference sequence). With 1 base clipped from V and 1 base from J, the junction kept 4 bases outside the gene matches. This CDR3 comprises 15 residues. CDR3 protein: CAWSGPLAGSYEQYF. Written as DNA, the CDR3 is TGTGCCTGGAGTGGGCCACTAGCGGGATCCTACGAGCAGTACTTC.

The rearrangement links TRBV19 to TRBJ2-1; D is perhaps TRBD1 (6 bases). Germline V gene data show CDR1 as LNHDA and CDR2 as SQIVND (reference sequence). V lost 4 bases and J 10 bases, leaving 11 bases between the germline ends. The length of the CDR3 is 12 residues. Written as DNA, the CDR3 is TGTGCCAGTAGTAACCAGGGGCTCGAGCAGTTCTTC. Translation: CASSNQGLEQFF.

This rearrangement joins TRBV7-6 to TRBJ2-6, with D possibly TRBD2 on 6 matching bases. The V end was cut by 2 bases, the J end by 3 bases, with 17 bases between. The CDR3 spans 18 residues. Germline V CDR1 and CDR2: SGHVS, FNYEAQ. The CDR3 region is CASSLTGGQGGGANVLTF. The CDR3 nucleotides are TGTGCCAGCAGCTTAACGGGCGGGCAGGGAGGTGGGGCCAACGTCCTGACTTTC.

CDR3 region: CATSRVPGQGNQPQHF. The CDR3 nucleotides read TGTGCCACCAGCAGAGTACCGGGACAGGGTAATCAGCCCCAGCATTTT. The J gene is TRBJ1-5, the V gene TRBV15; 9 bases align to TRBD1. With 1 base clipped from V and 4 bases from J, the junction kept 5 bases outside the gene matches. This CDR3 has 16 amino acids. Germline CDR1 LNHNV, CDR2 YYDKDF (reference sequence).

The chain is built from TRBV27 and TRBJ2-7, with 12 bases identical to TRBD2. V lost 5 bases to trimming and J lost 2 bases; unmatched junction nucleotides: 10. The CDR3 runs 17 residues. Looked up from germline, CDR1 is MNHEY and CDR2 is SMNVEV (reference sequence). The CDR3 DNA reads TGTGCCAGCAGTCCCCCCACAGGACTAGCGGGACCCTACGAGCAGTACTTC. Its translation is CASSPPTGLAGPYEQYF.

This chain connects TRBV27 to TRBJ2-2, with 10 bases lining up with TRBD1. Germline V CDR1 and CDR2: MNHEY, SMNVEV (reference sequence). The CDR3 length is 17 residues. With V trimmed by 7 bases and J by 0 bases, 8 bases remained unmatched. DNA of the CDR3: TGTGCCAGCATAGGAGTGGGACAGGGGACGAACACCGGGGAGCTGTTTTTT. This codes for CASIGVGQGTNTGELFF.

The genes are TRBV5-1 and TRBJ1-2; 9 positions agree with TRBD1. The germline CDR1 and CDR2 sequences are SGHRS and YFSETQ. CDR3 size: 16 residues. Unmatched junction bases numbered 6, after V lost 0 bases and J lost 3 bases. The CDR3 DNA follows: TGCGCCAGCAGCTTGGTAGGGACAGGGATGGACTATGGCTACACCTTC. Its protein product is CASSLVGTGMDYGYTF. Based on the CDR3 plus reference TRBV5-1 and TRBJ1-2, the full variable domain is KAGVTQTPRYLIKTRGQQVTLSCSPISGHRSVSWYQQTPGQGLQFLFEYFSETQRNKGNFPGRFSGRQFSNSRSEMNVSTLELGDSALYLCASSLVGTGMDYGYTFGSGTRLTVV.

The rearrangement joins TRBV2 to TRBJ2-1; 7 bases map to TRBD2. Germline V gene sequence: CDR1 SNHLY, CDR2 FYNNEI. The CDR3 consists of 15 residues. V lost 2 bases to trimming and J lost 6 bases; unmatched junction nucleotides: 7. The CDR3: CASSEITSEANEQFF. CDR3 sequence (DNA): TGTGCCAGCAGTGAAATAACTAGCGAGGCCAATGAGCAGTTCTTC. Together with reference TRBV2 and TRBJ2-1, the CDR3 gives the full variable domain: EPEVTQTPSHQVTQMGQEVILRCVPISNHLYFYWYRQILGQKVEFLVSFYNNEISEKSEIFDDQFSVERPDGSNFTLKIRSTKLEDSAMYFCASSEITSEANEQFFGPGTRLTVL.